This entry features one TCR beta chain sequence. Its specificity is not known. Other DNA sequences within the sample encode an identical CDR3. Naive CD8 cells comprised CD45RO-negative, CCR7-positively selected cells, excluding terminally differentiated effector memory CD45RA+ cells. These data come from a study of shared clonotypes between healthy human individuals. The authors ran the assay at deep level. TCRdb's table, derived via immunoSEQ multiplex PCR, lists solely in-frame clones and lacks some. The table includes roughly 1,800,000 clones, 85% to 95% detected once. Notes on the study in general: Investigators expected sequencing depth to affect clonotype sharing among donors.

V was pared by 2 bases and J by 4 bases, with 3 bases of the junction left unmatched. Germline V gene data show CDR1 as GTSNPN and CDR2 as SVGIG (reference sequence). The CDR3 consists of 14 residues. The sequenced sample was naive CD8+ T cells sorted from blood. The chain has TRBV30 and TRBJ1-5, with TRBD1 matching over 9 bases. This sequence was found in a man younger than 35 in good health. For the CDR3, the DNA is TGTGCCTGGAGTAAGGGACAGGGAAATCAGCCCCAGCATTTT. Translation: CAWSKGQGNQPQHF.